This T cell receptor (beta chain) is from a study of blood T cell repertoires in COVID-19. Authors' data handling: From reference gene primer amplification, estimates of nucleated cell counts were derived. The method was immunoSEQ multiplex PCR; TCRdb's version includes in-frame clones alone and lacks a portion of them. The V and J calls and clone size are taken from that table; D and trimming were inferred from the DNA. This sample has about 280,000 clones, with about 85% found just once. On this clone: The identical CDR3 is also encoded by other nucleotide sequences in the sample.

Ages ranged from roughly 18 to 100 years, with residence in some 25 US areas. Donors were grouped by their self-reported clinical history. The CDR3 is made up of 13 amino acids. V was clipped by 4 bases and J by 1 base; unmatched bases: 3. Germline CDR1 SQVTM, CDR2 ANQGSEA. Material: PBMCs or T cells enriched from blood (not recorded which). The chain recombines TRBV29-1 with TRBJ1-1, with 7 positions matching TRBD1. The TCR originated in a woman aged 50 to 60 who had recovered from COVID-19. This chain's CDR3 is CSVAGTANTEAFF. The CDR3 region has the DNA TGCAGCGTTGCCGGGACAGCGAACACTGAAGCTTTCTTT. Full variable domain (rest looked up from reference TRBV29-1 and TRBJ1-1): SAVISQKPSRDICQRGTSLTIQCQVDSQVTMMFWYRQQPGQSLTLIATANQGSEATYESGFVIDKFPISRPNLTFSTLTVSNMSPEDSSIYLCSVAGTANTEAFFGQGTRLTVV.